Below, 18 T cell receptor beta chains from the same sample are listed, as sequenced in a study of OX40 agonist ivuxolimab in advanced cancers. TCRdb's table, derived via immunoSEQ multiplex PCR, lists solely in-frame clones and lacks some. The sample has 90,000 to 100,000 clones; 90% to 96% are singletons. The sequencing used CD4+ or CD8+ T cells sorted from blood, collected in a trial of the OX40 agonist ivuxolimab. Every receptor here comes from an adult with an advanced solid tumor such as melanoma, head and neck, liver or kidney cancer.

The rearrangement uses TRBV7-9 and TRBJ2-2, with D maybe TRBD2 (5 bases). V was cut by 5 bases and J by 3 bases, with 13 bases left in between. This CDR3 has 15 amino acids. In germline, CDR1 is SEHNR, CDR2 FQNEAQ (reference sequence). The CDR3 sequence: CASSAPGRDTGELFF. CDR3 nucleotides: TGTGCCAGCAGCGCACCCGGGCGGGACACCGGGGAGCTGTTTTTT.

V is TRBV19 and J is TRBJ2-1, with 13 positions matching TRBD2. The CDR3 consists of 20 residues. Trimming at V came to 5 bases and at J to 1 base, leaving 14 bases not matched to a gene. CDR1 and CDR2 (germline): LNHDA, SQIVND (reference sequence). CDR3 loop: CASSPWTSGGFLYSYNEQFF. CDR3 nucleotide sequence: TGTGCCAGTAGTCCATGGACTAGCGGGGGCTTCCTGTATTCCTACAATGAGCAGTTCTTC.

This chain joins TRBV6-4 and TRBJ2-3; 9 bases line up with TRBD2. The CDR3 spans 14 residues. V lost 10 bases to trimming and J lost 4 bases; unmatched junction nucleotides: 9. CDR1 MRHNA and CDR2 SNTAGT come from the germline V gene. DNA of the CDR3: TGTGCCACCCAAGAGGCGGGAGGGGCAGATACGCAGTATTTT. It is translated as CATQEAGGADTQYF.

The chain links TRBV30 to TRBJ2-3, with D perhaps matching TRBD2 (7 bases). The CDR3 is made up of 15 amino acids. Trimming cost V 4 bases and J 5 bases, with 19 bases left between them. Per germline, CDR1 GTSNPN and CDR2 SVGIG (reference sequence). This chain's CDR3 is CAWTLGASGGDTQYF. The CDR3 nucleotides are TGTGCCTGGACTTTGGGGGCTAGCGGAGGAGATACGCAGTATTTT.

V and J are TRBV27 and TRBJ1-1, with no clear D. V gave up 2 bases and J gave up 1 base, with 5 bases separating them. Germline-derived CDR1 and CDR2 are MNHEY and SMNVEV (reference sequence). There are 13 residues in the CDR3. DNA of the CDR3: TGTGCCAGCAGTTTACTAGAGAACACTGAAGCTTTCTTT. This codes for CASSLLENTEAFF.

The genes are TRBV4-3 and TRBJ1-1, with a possible D match to TRBD1 (5 bases). This CDR3 region has 15 residues. V shed 4 bases and J shed 3 bases, with 15 bases lying between them. CDR1 is LGHNA and CDR2 is YSLEER in the germline V gene. The CDR3 is CASSRVSWGDTEAFF. DNA of the CDR3: TGCGCCAGCAGCCGAGTATCCTGGGGGGACACTGAAGCTTTCTTT.

V gene TRBV6-5 combines with J gene TRBJ2-3; perhaps TRBD2 as D (5 bases). V was clipped by 4 bases and J by 4 bases, with 9 bases between them. From germline, CDR1 is MNHEY and CDR2 SVGAGI. CDR3 size: 13 residues. The CDR3 reads CASSSPGSDTQYF. As DNA, the CDR3 is TGTGCCAGCAGTTCACCGGGATCAGATACGCAGTATTTT.

J is TRBJ1-5 and V is TRBV7-3; TRBD1 agrees at 7 bases. V was pared by 5 bases and J by 6 bases, with 4 bases of the junction left unmatched. Per the germline V gene, CDR1 is SGHTA and CDR2 is FQGTGA. This CDR3 region has 13 residues. In nucleotides, the CDR3 is TGTGCCAGCAGCCGAACAGGGGCTCAGCCCCAGCATTTT. It translates to CASSRTGAQPQHF. Combining the CDR3 with reference TRBV7-3 and TRBJ1-5 gives the whole variable domain GAGVSQTPSNKVTEKGKYVELRCDPISGHTALYWYRQSLGQGPEFLIYFQGTGAADDSGLPNDRFFAVRPEGSVSTLKIQRTERGDSAVYLCASSRTGAQPQHFGDGTRLSIL.

V gene TRBV29-1 combines with J gene TRBJ2-1; D may match TRBD1 or TRBD2 (5 bases each). The CDR3 has 13 amino acids. The V end was cut by 4 bases, the J end by 3 bases, with 10 bases between. Germline CDR1 reads SQVTM; CDR2 reads ANQGSEA. The CDR3 DNA sequence: TGCAGCGTTGTGGTGGGGGACTACAATGAGCAGTTCTTC. This codes for CSVVVGDYNEQFF.

V gene TRBV7-9 combines with J gene TRBJ1-4; no firm D call. Per the germline V gene, CDR1 is SEHNR and CDR2 is FQNEAQ (reference sequence). There are 17 residues in the CDR3. V lost 0 bases to trimming and J lost 4 bases, with 15 bases between them. CDR3 region: CASSLAGAGSSNEKLFF. The DNA of the CDR3 is TGTGCCAGCAGCTTAGCAGGAGCCGGGTCAAGTAATGAAAAACTGTTTTTT.

The genes are TRBV29-1 and TRBJ1-1, with D uncertain. The germline gives CDR1 SQVTM, CDR2 ANQGSEA. Trimming shortened V by 4 bases and J by 2 bases, and 8 bases separated the two germline ends. The length of the CDR3 is 12 residues. The CDR3 here is CSVGGLNTEAFF. The DNA for the CDR3 is TGCAGCGTTGGAGGCCTAAACACTGAAGCTTTCTTT.

The chain is built from TRBV28 and TRBJ1-2; possibly TRBD1 for D (5 bases). This CDR3 region has 15 residues. Germline assignment: CDR1 MDHEN and CDR2 SYDVKM. V lost 3 bases, J lost 3 bases, and 14 bases lay in between. The CDR3 sequence: CASSFVGQEDYGYTF. CDR3 DNA: TGTGCCAGCAGTTTTGTGGGGCAGGAAGACTATGGCTACACCTTC.

This chain joins TRBV7-3 and TRBJ2-7, with 7 positions matching TRBD2. V lost 7 bases and J lost 0; bases outside the gene matches: 6. The length of the CDR3 is 14 residues. CDR1 and CDR2 (germline): SGHTA, FQGTGA. DNA of the CDR3: TGTGCCAGCAATGTCAGACTAGCCTCCTACGAGCAGTACTTC. It is translated as CASNVRLASYEQYF.

J is TRBJ2-3 and V is TRBV10-3; D is unresolved. Germline V gives CDR1 ENHRY, CDR2 SYGVKD. This CDR3 region has 16 residues. The ends were cut back, 0 bases at V and 0 bases at J, with 10 bases in the middle. The CDR3 reads CAISESARGSTDTQYF. Here the CDR3 DNA reads TGTGCCATCAGTGAGTCGGCACGTGGCAGCACAGATACGCAGTATTTT.

Concerning this clone: One junction end disagrees with the germline gene, perhaps due to a read error. The rearrangement links TRBV29-1 to TRBJ1-2; TRBD1 matches 8 bases. The length of the CDR3 is 13 residues. Germline V gene lookup returns CDR1 SQVTM and CDR2 ANQGSEA. The CDR3: CSIDRGANYGYTF. CDR3 sequence (DNA): TGCAGCATTGACAGGGGCGCTAACTATGGCTACACCTTC.

The gene calls are TRBV7-2 and TRBJ2-7; the match to TRBD2 covers 12 bases. The V segment lost 5 bases and the J segment 0 bases; nucleotides outside the gene matches: 2. Germline V gene sequence: CDR1 SGHTA, CDR2 FQGNSA. The CDR3 length is 15 residues. CDR3 sequence (DNA): TGTGCCAGCAGCCCGACTAGCGGGGGCTCCTACGAGCAGTACTTC. Protein product: CASSPTSGGSYEQYF. Full variable domain (remainder filled in from reference TRBV7-2 and TRBJ2-7): GAGVSQSPSNKVTEKGKDVELRCDPISGHTALYWYRQSLGQGLEFLIYFQGNSAPDKSGLPSDRFSAERTGGSVSTLTIQRTQQEDSAVYLCASSPTSGGSYEQYFGPGTRLTVT.

This clone has just one count. The junction departs from the called germline gene at one end, perhaps through a read error. The chain combines TRBV5-1 with TRBJ2-7; D may be TRBD1 (5 bases). The CDR3 spans 14 residues. CDR1 and CDR2 from the germline V gene are SGHRS and YFSETQ. CDR3 in DNA: TGTGCCAGCAGCCCCTCTAGGGGATTCGACGAGCAGTACTTC. This translates into CASSPSRGFDEQYF.

This clone has a single count. The J gene is TRBJ2-7, the V gene TRBV10-3; D possibly corresponds to TRBD1 (5 bases). The length of the CDR3 is 13 residues. CDR1 is ENHRY and CDR2 is SYGVKD in the germline V gene. V shed 8 bases and J shed 0 bases, with 11 bases lying between them. In DNA, the CDR3 is TGTGCCATCTCAGGGCCCCACTCCTACGAGCAGTACTTC. Amino acids: CAISGPHSYEQYF.